The rows below give T cell receptor beta chains drawn from one sample of a study of blood T cell repertoires in COVID-19. The data were produced by immunoSEQ multiplex PCR, yet TCRdb's version contains in-frame clones alone and is incomplete. The table records some 280,000 clones, 70% to 90% of them present only once. What was sequenced was peripheral blood. The source of these receptors is a woman between 25 and 40 years old with active or convalescent COVID-19. Each CDR3 is given with its conserved first and last residue. Each record gives: J gene, V gene, CDR3 protein.

J: TRBJ2-7; V: TRBV6-6; CDR3: CASRPNRGDKNEQYF
J: TRBJ1-5; V: TRBV10-3; CDR3: CAISESTVRQPQHF
J: TRBJ2-3; V: TRBV9; CDR3: CASSLSGGAPDTQYF
J: TRBJ2-3; V: TRBV7-8; CDR3: CASNKASGGAPDTQYF
J: TRBJ1-5; V: TRBV10-2; CDR3: CASSEGSYRAQPQHF
J: TRBJ1-2; V: TRBV5-1; CDR3: CASSSTGTGNLPAGYTF
J: TRBJ2-2; V: TRBV27; CDR3: CASKYQGTGELFF
J: TRBJ1-4; V: TRBV18; CDR3: CASSSGLSFEKLFF
J: TRBJ1-3; V: TRBV7-9; CDR3: CASSSGTGTGNTIYF
J: TRBJ1-6; V: TRBV7-2; CDR3: CASSFRRPGNSPLHF
J: TRBJ2-1; V: TRBV3-1/TRBV3-2; CDR3: CASSRLVGGGHGEQFF
J: TRBJ1-2; V: TRBV4-1; CDR3: CASSQGGGITNYGYTF
J: TRBJ1-1; V: TRBV28; CDR3: CASSLSPGVGDTEAFF
J: TRBJ2-5; V: TRBV2; CDR3: CASSDNERETQYF
J: TRBJ1-2; V: TRBV30; CDR3: CAWTATGGYGYTF
J: TRBJ1-5; V: TRBV7-8; CDR3: CASSRRQGSNQPQHF
J: TRBJ2-6; V: TRBV27; CDR3: CASSGRGSGANVLTF
J: TRBJ1-1; V: TRBV29-1; CDR3: CSVGSAGSGTEAFF
J: TRBJ1-3; V: TRBV9; CDR3: CASNQALDGNTIYF
J: TRBJ2-5; V: TRBV5-5; CDR3: CASRVKQGSTQYF
J: TRBJ1-1; V: TRBV7-7; CDR3: CASSYNPGQETTEAFF
J: TRBJ1-1; V: TRBV5-1; CDR3: CASSPRTGTMNTEAFF
J: TRBJ2-2; V: TRBV21-1; CDR3: CASRRGGTGELFF
J: TRBJ2-1; V: TRBV6-5; CDR3: CASRRGDSRNEQFF
J: TRBJ2-5; V: TRBV28; CDR3: CASRNGGEQGTQYF
J: TRBJ1-5; V: TRBV28; CDR3: CASRPDRGLGQPQHF
J: TRBJ2-7; V: TRBV5-1; CDR3: CASSLGGGEQYF
J: TRBJ2-1; V: TRBV12-3/TRBV12-4; CDR3: CASSFLDRNEQFF
J: TRBJ1-3; V: TRBV28; CDR3: CASSGGGLGRDTIYF
J: TRBJ1-5; V: TRBV19; CDR3: CASRYRDSNQPQHF
J: TRBJ2-3; V: TRBV30; CDR3: CAWSPRRLAGATDTQYF
J: TRBJ1-2; V: TRBV7-8; CDR3: CASSEGQYGYTF
J: TRBJ1-5; V: TRBV10-3; CDR3: CAISESMSLSGQGINQPQHF
J: TRBJ2-1; V: TRBV9; CDR3: CASSVGQGRDEQFF
J: TRBJ1-4; V: TRBV19; CDR3: CASSISLGKLFF
J: TRBJ2-1; V: TRBV5-6; CDR3: CASSFGQGRYNEQFF
J: TRBJ2-7; V: TRBV6-1; CDR3: CASSEPSGTGKNEQYF
J: TRBJ1-2; V: TRBV9; CDR3: CASSPRTGGLYGYTF
J: TRBJ1-6; V: TRBV14; CDR3: CASRAPGGGSPLHF
J: TRBJ2-3; V: TRBV6-1; CDR3: CASSEFLGLNTQYF
J: TRBJ1-4; V: TRBV7-9; CDR3: CASSLPGTGHEKLFF
J: TRBJ1-1; V: TRBV18; CDR3: CASSLGQGRDTEAFF
J: TRBJ1-3; V: TRBV7-2; CDR3: CASSPLGGRGNTIYF